Below, 22 T cell receptor beta chains from the same sample are listed, as sequenced in a study of CD8 T cells in Susac syndrome. With random hexamers, reverse transcription was performed on about 0.45 to 1 ug of RNA. TCRdb reanalysed the immunoSEQ multiplex PCR reads using MiXCR and keeps one entry per CDR3 protein. There are around 190,000 distinct CDR3 sequences in the sample; about 95% occur only once, and 0.08% to 0.11% lies in the top ten. The sample was CD4+ T cells from PBMCs. Receptors were obtained from a human donor in good health.

V and J are TRBV11-2 and TRBJ2-3; 7 positions agree with TRBD2. V gave up 5 bases and J gave up 2 bases; unmatched junction bases: 4. The CDR3 has 14 residues. Per the germline V gene, CDR1 is SGHAT and CDR2 is FQNNGV. CDR3 DNA sequence: TGTGCCAGCAGCCGGGACTATCCCACAGATACGCAGTATTTT. It is translated as CASSRDYPTDTQYF.

The chain is built from TRBV4-2 and TRBJ2-4; D might be TRBD1 (5 bases). This CDR3 has 17 amino acids. The V gene's germline CDR1 is LGHNA and CDR2 YNFKEQ. V lost 0 bases to trimming and J lost 0 bases, with 12 bases between them. CDR3 residues: CASSQDPQGLAKNIQYF. CDR3 DNA: TGTGCCAGCAGCCAAGATCCCCAGGGCCTAGCCAAAAACATTCAGTACTTC.

On this clonotype: Compared with germline, one end of the junction differs, possibly owing to a read error. The chain joins TRBV20-1 to TRBJ2-3; D remains ambiguous. The germline CDR1 and CDR2 sequences are DFQATT and SNEGSKA (reference sequence). This CDR3 region has 11 residues. The CDR3: CSGRVLDTQYF. CDR3 DNA: TGCAGTGGTAGAGTGTTGGATACGCAGTATTTT.

V gene TRBV3-1 combines with J gene TRBJ2-2; D call uncertain. This CDR3 is built from 13 residues. Deletions cut 4 bases from V and 6 bases from J, with 9 bases between. Per germline, CDR1 LGHDT and CDR2 YNNKEL (reference sequence). CDR3 sequence (DNA): TGTGCCAGCAGCCTGAGCGAAGCCGGGGAGCTGTTTTTT. It specifies CASSLSEAGELFF.

The chain carries TRBV4-1 and TRBJ1-2; D ambiguous. V gave up 1 base and J gave up 2 bases, with 5 bases separating them. The CDR3 sequence is 13 residues long. CDR1 and CDR2 (germline): MGHRA, YSYEKL. CDR3 sequence: CASSQGRNYGYTF. As DNA, the CDR3 is TGCGCCAGCAGCCAAGGGCGGAACTATGGCTACACCTTC.

The chain employs TRBV7-9 and TRBJ2-7; D is possibly TRBD2 (5 bases). This CDR3 contains 13 residues. Between the trimmed V and J ends, which lost 5 bases and 6 bases, there was a span of 14 bases. Germline V gene sequence: CDR1 SEHNR, CDR2 FQNEAQ (reference sequence). The CDR3 here is CASSPQMSGEQYF. In DNA, the CDR3 is TGTGCCAGCAGCCCACAGATGAGCGGCGAGCAGTACTTC.

V gene TRBV5-1 combines with J gene TRBJ1-3; maybe TRBD1 (5 bases). V dropped 4 bases and J dropped 0 bases, with 8 bases sitting between them. There are 14 residues in the CDR3. The germline CDR1 and CDR2 sequences are SGHRS and YFSETQ. The chain's CDR3 is CASSLGPSGNTIYF. CDR3 nucleotide sequence: TGCGCCAGCAGCCTGGGACCCTCTGGAAACACCATATATTTT.

The chain recombines TRBV29-1 with TRBJ2-1; 13 bases match TRBD2. Germline CDR1 reads SQVTM; CDR2 reads ANQGSEA. This CDR3 comprises 20 residues. Trimming cost V 4 bases and J 0 bases; bases outside gene matches: 15. The CDR3 region has the DNA TGCAGCGTTGCCCCAGGACTAGCGGGAGTGTCGGGTTTCTCCTACAATGAGCAGTTCTTC. This sequence encodes CSVAPGLAGVSGFSYNEQFF.

This clonotype was seen only once. The J gene is TRBJ1-5, the V gene TRBV6-6; no reliable D call. The ends were cut back, 2 bases at V and 6 bases at J, with 5 bases in the middle. The CDR3 has 12 residues. CDR1 and CDR2 (germline): MNHNY, SVGAGI (reference sequence). CDR3 protein: CASSYKGQPQHF. The CDR3 DNA reads as TGTGCCAGCAGTTACAAAGGTCAGCCCCAGCATTTT.

This chain links TRBV16 with TRBJ2-7; maybe TRBD2 (5 bases). CDR1 and CDR2 (germline): KGHSY, FQNENV. With 4 bases removed from V and 4 bases from J, the gap between germline ends came to 14 bases. There are 14 residues in the CDR3. The CDR3 here is CASSPGILVYEQYF. For the CDR3, the DNA is TGTGCCAGCAGCCCCGGGATATTAGTTTACGAGCAGTACTTC.

The chain couples TRBV20-1 to TRBJ2-7; 7 nucleotides agree with TRBD1. The CDR3 sequence is 15 residues long. Germline lookup yields CDR1 DFQATT and CDR2 SNEGSKA (reference sequence). Trimming removed 0 bases from V and 0 bases from J; junction bases left unmatched: 5. This CDR3 reads CSARDPDRVSYEQYF. CDR3 in DNA: TGCAGTGCTAGAGACCCCGACAGGGTCTCCTACGAGCAGTACTTC.

The chain employs TRBV5-4 and TRBJ2-3; D tentatively reads TRBD1 or TRBD2 (5 bases each). V dropped 1 base and J dropped 5 bases, with 8 bases sitting between them. CDR1 and CDR2 from the germline V gene are SGHNT and YYREEE (reference sequence). There are 13 residues in the CDR3. The DNA for the CDR3 is TGTGCCAGCAGCTTGAGAGGGGAAGATACGCAGTATTTT. Protein product: CASSLRGEDTQYF.

This clonotype has a handful of counts. The gene calls are TRBV4-1 and TRBJ2-1; D uncertain. Germline V lookup: CDR1 MGHRA, CDR2 YSYEKL. Trimming pared 6 bases from V and 0 bases from J, leaving 18 bases between. The CDR3 has 17 amino acids. The CDR3 sequence: CASRSFFLRTSYNEQFF. In DNA, the CDR3 is TGCGCCAGCAGATCATTTTTCCTTAGGACCTCCTACAATGAGCAGTTCTTC.

The chain links TRBV5-1 to TRBJ2-1; 13 nucleotides agree with TRBD2. Germline V gives CDR1 SGHRS, CDR2 YFSETQ. The CDR3 has 19 amino acids. Losses at the gene ends were 2 bases for V and 4 bases for J; bases not matched to a gene: 12. In nucleotides, the CDR3 is TGCGCCAGCAGCTTCTTGGGACTAGCGGGATTAGGGGCTTACAATGAGCAGTTCTTC. Its translation is CASSFLGLAGLGAYNEQFF.

The rearrangement uses TRBV28 and TRBJ2-1; 11 bases match TRBD1. Germline CDR1 and CDR2: MDHEN and SYDVKM. Trimming at V came to 5 bases and at J to 9 bases, leaving 9 bases not matched to a gene. This CDR3 has 15 residues. CDR3 DNA sequence: TGTGCCAGCAGTCAGGACAGGGGGCGATTCGGTGAGCAGTTCTTC. Encoded protein: CASSQDRGRFGEQFF.

The chain couples TRBV30 to TRBJ1-5; 8 bases are shared with TRBD1. This CDR3 contains 16 residues. V was pared by 2 bases and J by 9 bases, with 15 bases of the junction left unmatched. Per germline, CDR1 GTSNPN and CDR2 SVGIG (reference sequence). CDR3 sequence reads: CAWSRDGQGDPWPQHF. The CDR3 DNA is TGTGCCTGGAGTCGAGACGGACAGGGTGATCCATGGCCCCAGCATTTT.

V and J are TRBV29-1 and TRBJ2-1, with TRBD2 matching over 11 bases. This CDR3 is built from 16 residues. From germline, CDR1 is SQVTM and CDR2 ANQGSEA. V shed 6 bases, J shed 1 base, and the junction held 8 bases outside the gene matches. This chain's CDR3 is CSVDSGRARSYNEQFF. Here the CDR3 DNA reads TGCAGCGTCGATAGCGGGAGGGCCAGGTCCTACAATGAGCAGTTCTTC.

The V gene is TRBV30, the J gene TRBJ1-4; D remains ambiguous. The CDR3 is made up of 14 amino acids. The V and J ends lost 0 bases and 3 bases respectively, with 8 bases between them. CDR1 and CDR2 (germline): GTSNPN, SVGIG (reference sequence). CDR3 DNA sequence: TGTGCCTGGAGTGTTCGGCAGTCTAATGAAAAACTGTTTTTT. Amino acids: CAWSVRQSNEKLFF.

This clonotype has just one count. The rearrangement uses TRBV7-8 and TRBJ2-3; D remains unclear. The CDR3 covers 13 residues. Germline V lookup: CDR1 SGHVS, CDR2 FQNEAQ. Trimming stripped 2 bases from V and 2 bases from J, with 5 bases between. DNA of the CDR3: TGTGCCAGCAGCTTAAGAATCACAGATACGCAGTATTTT. Its translation: CASSLRITDTQYF.

The chain joins TRBV20-1 to TRBJ2-1; 8 nucleotides line up with TRBD1. V was pared by 6 bases and J by 7 bases, with 8 bases of the junction left unmatched. Germline V gene data show CDR1 as DFQATT and CDR2 as SNEGSKA (reference sequence). This CDR3 is built from 13 residues. The CDR3 is CSAHGTGQNEQFF. The CDR3 bases are TGCAGTGCCCACGGGACAGGCCAGAATGAGCAGTTCTTC.

The CDR3 DNA is TGCAGCGTACTACAGGTGGAGCAGTTCTTC. It translates to CSVLQVEQFF. The V gene is TRBV29-1, the J gene TRBJ2-1; D is possibly TRBD1 (5 bases). Trimming pared 6 bases from V and 10 bases from J, leaving 10 bases between. This CDR3 comprises 10 residues. CDR1 and CDR2 from the germline V gene are SQVTM and ANQGSEA.

J is TRBJ2-5 and V is TRBV4-3, with 9 bases identical to TRBD2. Trimming cost V 4 bases and J 4 bases; bases outside gene matches: 7. In germline, CDR1 is LGHNA, CDR2 YSLEER. CDR3 size: 15 residues. The chain's CDR3 is CASSRGAGGAETQYF. Here the CDR3 DNA reads TGCGCCAGCAGCCGCGGAGCGGGAGGAGCAGAGACCCAGTACTTC.